Below are 14 T cell receptor beta chains sequenced from a single sample in a study of breast tumors, draining lymph nodes, adjacent tissues. TCRdb passed the multiplex PCR reads through MiXCR, listing each CDR3 protein once. The sample includes about 180,000 distinct CDR3 sequences, around a third of them seen just once. Breast cancer patients provided tissue from their axillary draining lymph nodes. The sequenced sample consisted of axillary lymph node tissue. The receptors were sampled from a female donor with breast cancer. Some clones in this sample may be carry-over from other donors' samples.

Ten or more counts support this clonotype. This chain joins TRBV12-3 or TRBV12-4 and TRBJ1-4; 9 nucleotides agree with TRBD1. V shed 8 bases and J 8 bases; nucleotides not matched to a gene: 6. The CDR3 runs to 13 residues. CDR3 region: CASGQGRFEKLFF. The CDR3 nucleotides read TGTGCCAGCGGACAGGGGAGATTCGAAAAACTGTTTTTT.

This clonotype was seen repeatedly, ten times or more. The V gene is TRBV5-1, the J gene TRBJ2-3; 8 bases are shared with TRBD2. The CDR3 spans 14 residues. Trimming removed 1 base from V and 4 bases from J; junction bases left unmatched: 2. Germline-derived CDR1 and CDR2 are SGHRS and YFSETQ. Here the CDR3 reads CASSLREGSDTQYF. CDR3 nucleotides: TGCGCCAGCAGCTTGCGGGAGGGTTCAGATACGCAGTATTTT.

This clonotype came up a few times. A read error may produce the germline difference seen at one junction end. The chain is built from TRBV7-6 and TRBJ2-1; perhaps TRBD2 as D (7 bases). Germline V gives CDR1 SGHVS, CDR2 FNYEAQ. The CDR3 has 14 residues. The CDR3 DNA is TGTACCAGCAGCTTGGAAAAGGGGGGGAATGAGCAGTTCTTC. Translating gives CTSSLEKGGNEQFF.

The CDR3 spells CASRGGSDQPQHF. As DNA, the CDR3 is TGTGCCAGCAGGGGGGGTAGTGATCAGCCCCAGCATTTT. The chain employs TRBV12-3 or TRBV12-4 and TRBJ1-5, with D perhaps matching TRBD1 (5 bases). The CDR3 totals 13 residues. The germline V and J ends were trimmed by 6 bases and 5 bases, with 11 bases remaining between them.

The V gene is TRBV19, the J gene TRBJ2-3, with 9 bases fitting TRBD2. In germline, CDR1 is LNHDA, CDR2 SQIVND (reference sequence). J was trimmed by 1 base and V by 5 bases; bases with no gene match: 7. The CDR3 runs to 16 residues. The CDR3: CASSDSGGAGTDTQYF. The CDR3 coding sequence is TGTGCCAGTAGTGATAGCGGGGGAGCTGGCACAGATACGCAGTATTTT. Full variable domain (remainder filled in from reference TRBV19 and TRBJ2-3): DGGITQSPKYLFRKEGQNVTLSCEQNLNHDAMYWYRQDPGQGLRLIYYSQIVNDFQKGDIAEGYSVSREKKESFPLTVTSAQKNPTAFYLCASSDSGGAGTDTQYFGPGTRLTVL.

This clonotype occurred a few times. One base away lies a much larger clone, so this may be a sequencing read error. The CDR3 carries no conserved terminal phenylalanine or tryptophan, so it likely arises from a read error. The J gene is TRBJ2-7, the V gene TRBV14; D remains unclear. With 1 base removed from V and 1 base from J, the gap between germline ends came to 8 bases. CDR3 size: 14 residues. Germline-derived CDR1 and CDR2 are SGHDN and FVKESK. The CDR3 loop reads CASSQGKLSYEQYL. In nucleotides, the CDR3 is TGTGCCAGCAGCCAAGGTAAACTATCCTACGAGCAGTACCTC.

On this clonotype: Being one base from a much bigger clone, this may be a read error. J is TRBJ2-7 and V is TRBV12-5, with 10 bases fitting TRBD2. Germline V CDR1 and CDR2: LGHNT, FRNRAP. The CDR3 length is 17 residues. The CDR3 protein is CAGGPPLILAGVYEQYF. The CDR3 region has the DNA TGTGCTGGTGGTCCGCCCCTTATCCTAGCGGGGGTCTACGAGCAGTACTTC.

This clonotype was seen a handful of times. The rearrangement links TRBV27 to TRBJ1-2, with D perhaps TRBD1 (5 bases). CDR1 is MNHEY, CDR2 SMNVEV, per germline (reference sequence). The CDR3 consists of 14 residues. Between the trimmed V and J ends, which lost 2 bases and 4 bases, there was a span of 11 bases. The DNA for the CDR3 is TGTGCCAGCAGTTTACGGGACCCGGGCTATGGCTACACCTTC. Translating it yields CASSLRDPGYGYTF.

There are many counts of this clonotype. The V and J genes are TRBV3-1 and TRBJ2-6; weak D call: TRBD2 (6 bases). Trimming removed 4 bases at V and 7 bases at J, with 8 bases between. The CDR3 extends over 13 amino acids. The germline V gene encodes CDR1 LGHDT and CDR2 YNNKEL (reference sequence). The DNA for the CDR3 is TGTGCCAGCAGCCTCGGGACTGCCAACGTCCTGACTTTC. It codes for CASSLGTANVLTF.

About this clonotype: Given a much more abundant clone one base away, this may be a read error. The chain uses TRBV10-3 and TRBJ1-2; D possibly corresponds to TRBD1 (5 bases). The CDR3 sequence is 13 residues long. Germline-derived CDR1 and CDR2 are ENHRY and SYGVKD. CDR3 nucleotides: TGTGCCAGCAGTGGCAGGGTCTGGAGTGGCTACACCTTC. Amino acid sequence: CASSGRVWSGYTF.

This clonotype has ten or more counts. The chain joins TRBV4-2 to TRBJ1-3; D gene uncertain. The V gene lost 0 bases and the J gene lost 5 bases, with 20 bases spanning the gap. The CDR3 contains 18 residues. Germline loops: CDR1 LGHNA, CDR2 YNFKEQ. CDR3 residues: CASSQEGGSHSNRNTIYF. The DNA of the CDR3 is TGTGCCAGCAGCCAAGAAGGTGGGAGTCACTCCAACCGAAACACCATATATTTT.

This clonotype was recorded many times. V and J are TRBV11-3 and TRBJ2-1; 9 bases are a match to TRBD2. With 5 bases clipped from V and 13 bases from J, the junction kept 12 bases outside the gene matches. The CDR3 has 14 residues. Per the germline V gene, CDR1 is SGHNT and CDR2 is YENEEA. In DNA form, the CDR3 reads TGTGCCAGCAGCCCGGGACTAGCTTCGGTTGAACAGTTCTTC. It encodes CASSPGLASVEQFF.

This clonotype has a count of ten or more. The chain uses TRBV10-1 and TRBJ1-3, with TRBD1 matching over 7 bases. The ends lost 6 bases at V and 4 bases at J; junction bases unmatched: 3. There are 13 residues in the CDR3. Germline CDR1 is WNHNN and CDR2 is SYGVQD (reference sequence). The CDR3 coding sequence is TGCGCCAGCAGCACGGGACAGGGAAACACCATATATTTT. Translated: CASSTGQGNTIYF.

In this sample, this clonotype turned up a few times. One end of the junction varies from germline; a read error may be responsible. This rearrangement joins TRBV7-9 to TRBJ2-1; D is tentatively TRBD1 or TRBD2 (7 bases each). Germline V gene lookup returns CDR1 SEHNR and CDR2 FQNEAQ (reference sequence). The CDR3 is made up of 17 amino acids. The CDR3 nucleotides read TGTGCCAGCAGCTTCCTCAGGGGGGGGCCCTCCTACAATCAGCAGTTCTTC. Translation gives CASSFLRGGPSYNQQFF.